What follows are 14 T cell receptor beta chains derived from one specimen sequenced in a study of CD8+CD57+ T cells in acquired aplastic anemia. Those patients picked for sequencing had displayed CD8+CD57+ cell expansion on flow cytometry. Template material for TCR beta VDJ and CDR3 profiling consisted of genomic DNA. TCRdb used MiXCR to reprocess the reads, holding one entry per CDR3 protein. The repertoire consists of about 200,000 distinct CDR3 sequences, with 50% to 70% occurring once and the leading ten covering about 60%. Source material: sorted CD4+, CD8+, or CD8+CD57+ T cells (not recorded which) from PBMCs. These receptors were taken from a human donor with aplastic anemia.

This clonotype has ten or more counts. The chain couples TRBV14 to TRBJ2-7, with D perhaps matching TRBD2 (5 bases). CDR1 and CDR2 from the germline V gene are SGHDN and FVKESK. CDR3 size: 15 residues. Trimming removed 2 bases from V and 4 bases from J, with 15 bases in between. The CDR3 DNA reads as TGTGCCAGCAGCCAATGGAGGACCTCCCTTTACGAGCAGTACTTC. Its translation is CASSQWRTSLYEQYF.

This clonotype was seen once. The V gene is TRBV15, the J gene TRBJ2-1; the match to TRBD1 covers 9 bases. The CDR3 contains 16 residues. CDR1 is LNHNV and CDR2 is YYDKDF in the germline V gene (reference sequence). Trimming took 3 bases from V and 9 from J; bases not matched to a gene: 12. The CDR3 loop is CATSSPHRDREGEQFF. The DNA for the CDR3 is TGTGCCACCAGCAGTCCCCACCGGGACAGGGAGGGTGAGCAGTTCTTC.

The gene calls are TRBV6-1 and TRBJ1-4, with TRBD1 matching 10 bases. V was clipped by 9 bases and J by 1 base; unmatched bases: 5. Per the germline V gene, CDR1 is MNHNS and CDR2 is SASEGT. The CDR3 runs to 15 residues. The CDR3 DNA reads TGTGCCAGTACTGGACAGGGGGGAACTAATGAAAAACTGTTTTTT. It codes for CASTGQGGTNEKLFF.

V and J are TRBV20-1 and TRBJ2-2; D is unclear. The V gene's germline CDR1 is DFQATT and CDR2 SNEGSKA (reference sequence). V gave up 0 bases and J gave up 7 bases, with 9 bases separating them. The CDR3 is 13 residues long. CDR3 nucleotides: TGCAGTGCTAGAGATCCCCTGCTCGGGGAGCTGTTTTTT. Its translation is CSARDPLLGELFF.

The chain links TRBV20-1 to TRBJ1-5; D is perhaps TRBD1 (6 bases). V lost 6 bases and J 4 bases, leaving 10 bases between the germline ends. The CDR3 length is 12 residues. Germline CDR1 is DFQATT and CDR2 is SNEGSKA (reference sequence). For the CDR3, the DNA is TGCAGTGCCTTCCAGGGGAATCAGCCCCAGCATTTT. Translation: CSAFQGNQPQHF.

The rearrangement uses TRBV9 and TRBJ1-1; 8 bases are a match to TRBD1. CDR3 length: 13 residues. V was clipped by 2 bases and J by 4 bases; unmatched bases: 1. Germline-derived CDR1 and CDR2 are SGDLS and YYNGEE. The CDR3 reads CASSVQGATEAFF. Written as DNA, the CDR3 is TGTGCCAGCAGCGTTCAGGGGGCCACTGAAGCTTTCTTT.

This chain joins TRBV7-9 and TRBJ1-1; the match to TRBD1 covers 8 bases. The CDR3 totals 15 residues. Germline V gene sequence: CDR1 SEHNR, CDR2 FQNEAQ (reference sequence). After removal of 4 bases from V and 0 bases from J, the junction contained 4 bases not matched to a gene. The DNA of the CDR3 is TGTGCCAGCAGCTCCCACAGGGGGATGAACACTGAAGCTTTCTTT. Its protein is CASSSHRGMNTEAFF.

The chain combines TRBV7-3 with TRBJ2-1; D is perhaps TRBD1 or TRBD2 (6 bases each). This CDR3 is built from 14 residues. Germline V gene data show CDR1 as SGHTA and CDR2 as FQGTGA. Trimming removed 2 bases from V and 9 bases from J, with 14 bases in between. CDR3 loop: CASSLLGGQTEQFF. The CDR3 DNA is TGTGCCAGCAGCTTATTGGGGGGCCAGACTGAGCAGTTCTTC. Full variable domain (missing parts from reference TRBV7-3 and TRBJ2-1): GAGVSQTPSNKVTEKGKYVELRCDPISGHTALYWYRQSLGQGPEFLIYFQGTGAADDSGLPNDRFFAVRPEGSVSTLKIQRTERGDSAVYLCASSLLGGQTEQFFGPGTRLTVL.

The rearrangement uses TRBV20-1 and TRBJ1-2; 7 bases map to TRBD1. The V gene's germline CDR1 is DFQATT and CDR2 SNEGSKA (reference sequence). V lost 1 base to trimming and J lost 4 bases; unmatched junction nucleotides: 3. The CDR3 totals 13 residues. DNA of the CDR3: TGCAGTGCTAGAGTGGACAGGCGCTATGGCTACACCTTC. It codes for CSARVDRRYGYTF.

This clonotype was detected ten times or more. V and J are TRBV30 and TRBJ2-7; TRBD1 matches at 11 bases. With V trimmed by 1 base and J by 7 bases, 3 bases remained unmatched. The CDR3 is 13 residues long. Germline V gives CDR1 GTSNPN, CDR2 SVGIG (reference sequence). The CDR3 protein is CAWSGTGGGEQYF. The CDR3 DNA reads as TGTGCCTGGAGTGGGACAGGGGGCGGGGAGCAGTACTTC.

The V and J genes are TRBV24-1 and TRBJ2-4; TRBD1 matches at 7 bases. Losses at the gene ends were 4 bases for V and 8 bases for J; bases not matched to a gene: 4. Germline V lookup: CDR1 KGHDR, CDR2 SFDVKD. This CDR3 is 13 amino acids long. The CDR3 sequence is CATSEGTVDIQYF. The CDR3 DNA reads as TGTGCCACCAGTGAAGGGACAGTTGACATTCAGTACTTC.

In its sample, this clonotype was seen a few times. The junction departs from the called germline gene at one end, perhaps through a read error. The chain combines TRBV15 with TRBJ1-1; 7 bases map to TRBD1. The germline V gene has CDR1 LNHNV and CDR2 YYDKDF (reference sequence). The CDR3 sequence is 11 residues long. The CDR3 sequence: CATSSGPGQRF. In nucleotides, the CDR3 is TGTGCCACCAGCTCCGGACCGGGACAGCGATTT.

The rearrangement joins TRBV7-2 to TRBJ2-5, with D tentatively TRBD1 (6 bases). From germline, CDR1 is SGHTA and CDR2 FQGNSA. The ends were cut back, 7 bases at V and 4 bases at J, with 19 bases in the middle. CDR3 length: 15 amino acids. In nucleotides, the CDR3 is TGTGCCAGCACCGCCCCGACAGGATATAGAGAGACCCAGTACTTC. The encoded protein is CASTAPTGYRETQYF.

This clonotype was counted many times. The chain has TRBV5-5 and TRBJ1-6, with no clear D. Germline assignment: CDR1 SGHKS and CDR2 YYEKEE (reference sequence). CDR3 length equals 17 residues. Trimming stripped 4 bases from V and 0 bases from J, with 14 bases between. CDR3 protein: CASSHRDTSSYNSPLHF. The DNA for the CDR3 is TGTGCCAGCAGCCACCGGGATACTAGCTCCTATAATTCACCCCTCCACTTT. Looking up the rest from reference TRBV5-5 and TRBJ1-6 gives the full variable domain: DAGVTQSPTHLIKTRGQQVTLRCSPISGHKSVSWYQQVLGQGPQFIFQYYEKEERGRGNFPDRFSARQFPNYSSELNVNALLLGDSALYLCASSHRDTSSYNSPLHFGNGTRLTVT.